The source of this T cell receptor (beta chain) is a study of cytomegalovirus exposure and HLA in healthy donors. About the research overall: Earlier results showed approximately 110 million unique TCR beta sequences derived from approximately 180 million T cells.

The CDR3 totals 14 residues. CDR1 and CDR2 from the germline V gene are LNHNV and YYDKDF (reference sequence). V shed 5 bases and J shed 7 bases, with 14 bases lying between them. The study ran its PCR with 60 Vbeta and 13 Jbeta primers. Profiling relied on immunoSEQ multiplex PCR, and the TCRdb table lists in-frame clones only, not all of them. This table holds under 150,000 clones, 70% to 75% found once. As for this clone: Antigen: not known.

Study results and caveats: In an earlier analysis, most TCR beta V segments were productive about 90% or about 30% of the time.

Source material: PBMCs. The TCR was taken from a woman aged 18-29 years in good health and CMV-seronegative. The chain is built from TRBV15 and TRBJ1-4; D gene unclear. The CDR3 sequence is CATSHSTRGEKLFF. CDR3 nucleotides: TGTGCCACCAGCCACAGCACCCGGGGTGAAAAACTGTTTTTT.